These 13 T cell receptor beta chains were sequenced from one sample in a study of cytomegalovirus exposure and HLA in healthy donors. The PCR had 60 Vbeta and 13 Jbeta primers. The repertoire was sequenced with immunoSEQ multiplex PCR; TCRdb's copy has only in-frame clones and lacks some. Among 85,000 to 130,000 clones listed, around three quarters were seen once. Specimen: PBMCs. Source of these receptors: a female donor in good health and CMV-seropositive.

This sequence joins TRBV11-3 and TRBJ1-4; D is possibly TRBD1 (5 bases). The germline V and J ends were trimmed by 5 bases and 7 bases, with 11 bases remaining between them. This CDR3 is 13 amino acids long. Germline-derived CDR1 and CDR2 are SGHNT and YENEEA. The CDR3 sequence: CASSVGPGEKLFF. CDR3 in DNA: TGTGCCAGCAGCGTGGGGCCCGGTGAAAAACTGTTTTTT.

The genes are TRBV5-5 and TRBJ1-2, with TRBD1 identical over 9 bases. The trim removed 0 bases at V and 4 bases at J, leaving 7 bases unmatched. The V gene's germline CDR1 is SGHKS and CDR2 YYEKEE (reference sequence). This CDR3 comprises 16 residues. As DNA, the CDR3 is TGTGCCAGCAGCTTGGAGGGGACAGGGTTTGTCTATGGCTACACCTTC. This encodes CASSLEGTGFVYGYTF.

CDR3 in amino acids: CASSQTSGRAGELFF. CDR3 in DNA: TGCGCCAGCAGCCAAACTAGCGGGAGAGCCGGGGAGCTGTTTTTT. This chain connects TRBV5-1 to TRBJ2-2; 11 bases fit TRBD2. The J segment lost 6 bases and the V segment lost 4 bases, leaving 5 bases of the junction unmatched. CDR3 size: 15 residues. In germline, CDR1 is SGHRS, CDR2 YFSETQ.

The chain is built from TRBV5-1 and TRBJ2-1; D is unresolved. The germline V gene encodes CDR1 SGHRS and CDR2 YFSETQ. This CDR3 has 13 amino acids. V was clipped by 4 bases and J by 8 bases, with 13 bases between them. In DNA form, the CDR3 reads TGCGCCAGCAGCGCGACTCCTCCCGATGAGCAGTTCTTC. Amino acids: CASSATPPDEQFF.

This clone occurred once. The rearrangement links TRBV4-1 to TRBJ1-2; D remains ambiguous. The V and J ends lost 3 bases and 0 bases respectively, with 8 bases between them. CDR3 size: 14 residues. CDR1 MGHRA and CDR2 YSYEKL come from the germline V gene. Here the CDR3 reads CASSQSEANYGYTF. The CDR3 region has the DNA TGCGCCAGCAGCCAGAGCGAAGCTAACTATGGCTACACCTTC.

This chain connects TRBV7-2 to TRBJ2-2, with 8 bases matching TRBD2. CDR1 is SGHTA and CDR2 is FQGNSA in the germline V gene. The CDR3 has 15 amino acids. With V trimmed by 5 bases and J by 7 bases, 9 bases remained unmatched. CDR3 loop: CASSPRGRSNGELFF. DNA for the CDR3: TGTGCCAGCAGCCCCCGCGGGAGGAGTAACGGGGAGCTGTTTTTT.

The rearrangement links TRBV6-5 to TRBJ2-5, with D possibly being TRBD1 (5 bases). V shed 2 bases and J shed 5 bases, with 9 bases lying between them. Germline CDR1 MNHEY, CDR2 SVGAGI. This CDR3 comprises 13 residues. CDR3 sequence: CASSYVGRETQYF. DNA for the CDR3: TGTGCCAGCAGTTACGTGGGGCGGGAGACCCAGTACTTC.

V gene TRBV11-2 combines with J gene TRBJ1-6; a weak D match, TRBD1 (6 bases). V was clipped by 3 bases and J by 6 bases, with 18 bases between them. CDR1 is SGHAT, CDR2 FQNNGV, per germline. The CDR3 length is 17 residues. The DNA for the CDR3 is TGTGCCAGCAGCTTGATAGGTGGGGCAGGGGCTAATTCACCCCTCCACTTT. Residues: CASSLIGGAGANSPLHF.

This clone has just one count. CDR3 residues: CATSRGGSGNTIYF. As DNA, the CDR3 is TGTGCCACCAGCAGAGGCGGCTCTGGAAACACCATATATTTT. The chain has TRBV15 and TRBJ1-3; no reliable D call. This CDR3 has 14 residues. V lost 1 base, J lost 0 bases, and 4 bases lay in between. CDR1 is LNHNV, CDR2 YYDKDF, per germline (reference sequence).

The genes are TRBV2 and TRBJ1-4; 7 nucleotides agree with TRBD1. V trimming: 3 bases; J trimming: 4 bases; junction bases outside the gene matches: 5. The germline V gene encodes CDR1 SNHLY and CDR2 FYNNEI. The CDR3 runs to 15 residues. In DNA, the CDR3 is TGTGCCAGCAGTGACGAGACAGGGAATAATGAAAAACTGTTTTTT. It yields the protein CASSDETGNNEKLFF.

This clone has a handful of counts. The V and J genes are TRBV6-1 and TRBJ2-2, with D perhaps TRBD2 (5 bases). The V end lost 3 bases, the J end lost 4 bases, and 9 bases lay between the germline ends. The CDR3 is made up of 14 amino acids. Germline CDR1 is MNHNS and CDR2 is SASEGT. Here the CDR3 reads CASSESRVTGELFF. In nucleotides, the CDR3 is TGTGCCAGCAGTGAGTCGAGGGTCACCGGGGAGCTGTTTTTT.

In its sample, this clone was seen a few times. The rearrangement links TRBV9 to TRBJ2-2; TRBD1 matches 8 bases. Germline loops: CDR1 SGDLS, CDR2 YYNGEE. The length of the CDR3 is 15 residues. The ends lost 2 bases at V and 5 bases at J; junction bases unmatched: 5. The CDR3 spells CASSVGQGWTGELFF. The CDR3 nucleotides read TGTGCCAGCAGCGTTGGACAGGGATGGACCGGGGAGCTGTTTTTT. Based on the CDR3 plus reference TRBV9 and TRBJ2-2, the full variable domain is DSGVTQTPKHLITATGQRVTLRCSPRSGDLSVYWYQQSLDQGLQFLIQYYNGEERAKGNILERFSAQQFPDLHSELNLSSLELGDSALYFCASSVGQGWTGELFFGEGSRLTVL.

The sample holds a few counts of this clone. The genes are TRBV30 and TRBJ1-1, with D perhaps TRBD1 (6 bases). CDR3 length: 17 amino acids. CDR1 GTSNPN and CDR2 SVGIG come from the germline V gene (reference sequence). V shed 5 bases and J shed 5 bases, with 27 bases lying between them. The CDR3: CAWAPTGRKRRGTEAFF. The CDR3 region has the DNA TGTGCCTGGGCCCCCACAGGGAGAAAGAGGAGAGGTACTGAAGCTTTCTTT.